This T cell receptor (beta chain) is from a study of blood T cell repertoires in COVID-19. Study in general: COVID-19 samples collected from the United States, Italy and Spain covered acute and convalescent phases. PBMCs, B-cell-depleted T cells, or T cells provided the cDNA or gDNA that made up the material.

The trim removed 6 bases at V and 0 bases at J, leaving 14 bases unmatched. Per the germline V gene, CDR1 is SGHNT and CDR2 is YYREEE (reference sequence). The CDR3 loop spans 18 amino acids. In the original workflow: For nucleated cells, counts were estimated from reference gene primer amplification. Clones were sequenced by immunoSEQ multiplex PCR, and TCRdb holds only the in-frame ones, with some missing. Clone size and the V and J calls come from that table; the DNA yielded D and trimming. The table records about 52,000 clones, approximately 85% of them present only once. This sequence originates from a human donor in a cohort sampled during active COVID-19. The rearrangement uses TRBV5-4 and TRBJ2-1, with TRBD2 identical over 8 bases. The sequenced sample consisted of peripheral blood. The CDR3 DNA is TGTGCCAGCATTGTACACCCGGCGGGAGGCGTCTCCTACAATGAGCAGTTCTTC. It encodes CASIVHPAGGVSYNEQFF.